This T cell receptor (beta chain) was captured by sequencing in a study of blood T cell repertoires in COVID-19. The sample holds one count of this clone. The CDR3 consists of 14 residues. Germline lookup yields CDR1 ENHRY and CDR2 SYGVKD. V was clipped by 11 bases and J by 5 bases, with 19 bases between them. The assay was immunoSEQ multiplex PCR, and TCRdb's table has in-frame clones only and misses some. The repertoire holds about 180,000 clones, with about four fifths as singletons. The sample comprised peripheral blood. This receptor was taken from a human donor in a cohort sampled during active COVID-19. V usage is TRBV10-3 and J usage is TRBJ2-1; a possible D gene is TRBD2 (6 bases). The CDR3 here is CAVREAGTNNEQFF. The CDR3, as DNA: TGTGCCGTTCGTGAGGCGGGGACCAACAATGAGCAGTTCTTC.